This TCR beta chain was identified during a study of blood T cell repertoires in COVID-19. Across the study: Donors in the United States, Italy and Spain gave samples during acute or convalescent COVID-19. Sources were T cells, B-cell-depleted T cells, or PBMCs; the material itself was cDNA or gDNA.

Authors' analysis steps: Amplification of reference gene primers was used by the study to estimate nucleated cell counts. Profiled with immunoSEQ multiplex PCR; TCRdb holds only in-frame clones, not every one. V and J calls and clone size are given by that table; D and trimming were obtained from the DNA. The sample lists tens of thousands of clones; 80% to 90% were seen once. V shed 2 bases, J shed 3 bases, and the junction held 2 bases outside the gene matches. CDR1 is KGHDR and CDR2 is SFDVKD in the germline V gene. The CDR3 totals 16 residues. This rearrangement joins TRBV24-1 to TRBJ2-1; 11 bases agree with TRBD2. The TCR originated in a human donor with active COVID-19. The donor label of this sample is uncertain. The source material was peripheral blood. The CDR3 nucleotides are TGTGCCACCAGTGATTCCGGGACTAGCGGCTACAATGAGCAGTTCTTC. Translated: CATSDSGTSGYNEQFF.